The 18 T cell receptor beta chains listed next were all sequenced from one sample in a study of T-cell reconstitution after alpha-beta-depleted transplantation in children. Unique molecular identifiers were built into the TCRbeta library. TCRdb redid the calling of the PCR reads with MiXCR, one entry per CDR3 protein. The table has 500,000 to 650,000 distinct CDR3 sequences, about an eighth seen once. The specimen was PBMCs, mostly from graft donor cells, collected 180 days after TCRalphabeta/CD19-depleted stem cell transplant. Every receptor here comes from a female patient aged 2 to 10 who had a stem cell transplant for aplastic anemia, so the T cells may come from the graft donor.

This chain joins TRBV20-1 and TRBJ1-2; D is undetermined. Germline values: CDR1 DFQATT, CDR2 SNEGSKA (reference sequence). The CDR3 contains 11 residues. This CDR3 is CTSGQPYGYTF. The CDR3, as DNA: TGCACCTCCGGGCAGCCCTATGGCTACACCTTC.

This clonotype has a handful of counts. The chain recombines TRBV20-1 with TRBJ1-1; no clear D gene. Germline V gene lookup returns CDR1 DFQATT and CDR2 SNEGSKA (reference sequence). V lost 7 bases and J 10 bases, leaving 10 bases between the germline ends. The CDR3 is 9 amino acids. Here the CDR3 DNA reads TGCAGTGTCCTACTTGGAGCTTTCTTT. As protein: CSVLLGAFF.

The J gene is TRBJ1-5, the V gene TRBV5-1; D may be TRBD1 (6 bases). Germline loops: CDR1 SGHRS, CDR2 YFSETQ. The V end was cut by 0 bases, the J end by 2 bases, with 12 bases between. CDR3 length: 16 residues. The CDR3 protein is CASSLGPGDGNQPQHF. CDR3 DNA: TGCGCCAGCAGCTTGGGGCCAGGGGACGGCAATCAGCCCCAGCATTTT.

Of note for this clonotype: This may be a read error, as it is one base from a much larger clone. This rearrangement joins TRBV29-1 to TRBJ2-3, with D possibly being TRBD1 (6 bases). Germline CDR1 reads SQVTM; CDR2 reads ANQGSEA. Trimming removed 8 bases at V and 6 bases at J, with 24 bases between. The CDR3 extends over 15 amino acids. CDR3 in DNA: TGCAGCTTTAATTCCCGGGGCAGGGGTTCGGATACGCAGTATTTT. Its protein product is CSFNSRGRGSDTQYF.

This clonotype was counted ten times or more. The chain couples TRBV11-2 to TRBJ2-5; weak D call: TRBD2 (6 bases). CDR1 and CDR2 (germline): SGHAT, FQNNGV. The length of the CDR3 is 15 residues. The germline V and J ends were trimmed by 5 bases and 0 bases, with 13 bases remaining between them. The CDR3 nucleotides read TGTGCCAGCAGCCCGGGACTTCAGTACCAAGAGACCCAGTACTTC. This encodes CASSPGLQYQETQYF.

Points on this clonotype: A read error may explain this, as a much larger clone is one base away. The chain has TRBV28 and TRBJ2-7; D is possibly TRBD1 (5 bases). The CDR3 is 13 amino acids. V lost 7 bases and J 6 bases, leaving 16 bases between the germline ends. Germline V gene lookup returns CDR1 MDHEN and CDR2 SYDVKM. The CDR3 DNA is TGTGCCAGCATTCCTCAAGGGGTTCTCGAGCAGTACTTC. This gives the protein CASIPQGVLEQYF.

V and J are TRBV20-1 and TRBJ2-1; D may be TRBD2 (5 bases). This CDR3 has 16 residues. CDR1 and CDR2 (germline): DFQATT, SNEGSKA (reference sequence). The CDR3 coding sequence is TGCAGCCCAAAGTCGGTCTGGGAGTGGGCGGGCAATGAGCAGTTCTTC. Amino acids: CSPKSVWEWAGNEQFF.

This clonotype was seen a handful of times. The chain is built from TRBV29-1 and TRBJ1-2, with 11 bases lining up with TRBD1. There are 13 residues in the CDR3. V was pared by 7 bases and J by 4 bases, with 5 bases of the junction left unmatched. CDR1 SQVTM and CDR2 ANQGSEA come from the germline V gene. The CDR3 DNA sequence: TGCAGCGGCTGGACAGGGGGCGGCTATGGCTACACCTTC. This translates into CSGWTGGGYGYTF.

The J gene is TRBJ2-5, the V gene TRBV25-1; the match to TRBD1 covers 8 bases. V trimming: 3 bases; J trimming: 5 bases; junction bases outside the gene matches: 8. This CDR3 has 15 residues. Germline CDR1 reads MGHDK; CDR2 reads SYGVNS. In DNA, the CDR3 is TGTGCCAGCAGTGATTCCTCCAACAGGGGGGAGACCCAGTACTTC. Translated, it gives CASSDSSNRGETQYF.

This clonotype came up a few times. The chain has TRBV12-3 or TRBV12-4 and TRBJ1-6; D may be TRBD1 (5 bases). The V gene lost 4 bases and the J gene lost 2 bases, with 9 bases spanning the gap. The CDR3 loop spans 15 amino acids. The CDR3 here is CASSSRQPYNSPLHF. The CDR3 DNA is TGTGCCAGCAGTTCTCGACAGCCCTATAATTCACCCCTCCACTTT.

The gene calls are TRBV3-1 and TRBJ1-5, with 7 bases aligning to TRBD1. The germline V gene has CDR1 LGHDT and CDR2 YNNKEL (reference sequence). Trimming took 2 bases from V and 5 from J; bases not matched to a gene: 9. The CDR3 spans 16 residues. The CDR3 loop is CASSQLTTGIDQPQHF. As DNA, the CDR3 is TGTGCCAGCAGCCAACTCACGACAGGGATCGATCAGCCCCAGCATTTT.

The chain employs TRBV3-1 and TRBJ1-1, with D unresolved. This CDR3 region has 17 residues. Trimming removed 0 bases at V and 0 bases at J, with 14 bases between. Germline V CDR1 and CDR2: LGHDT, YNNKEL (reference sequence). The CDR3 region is CASSQERFGILNTEAFF. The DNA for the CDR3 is TGTGCCAGCAGCCAAGAACGGTTCGGCATTTTGAACACTGAAGCTTTCTTT. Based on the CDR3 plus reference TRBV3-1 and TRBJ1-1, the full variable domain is DTAVSQTPKYLVTQMGNDKSIKCEQNLGHDTMYWYKQDSKKFLKIMFSYNNKELIINETVPNRFSPKSPDKAHLNLHINSLELGDSAVYFCASSQERFGILNTEAFFGQGTRLTVV.

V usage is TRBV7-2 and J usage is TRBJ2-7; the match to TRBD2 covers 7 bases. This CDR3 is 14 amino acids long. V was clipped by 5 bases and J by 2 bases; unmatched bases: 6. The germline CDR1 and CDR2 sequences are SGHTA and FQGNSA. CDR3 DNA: TGTGCCAGCAGCCACGCTAGCGGACCCTACGAGCAGTACTTC. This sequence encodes CASSHASGPYEQYF.

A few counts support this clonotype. The CDR3 DNA follows: TGTGCCAGCAGCCAAGATGGCAGGGGCTACGAGCAGTACGTC. This codes for CASSQDGRGYEQYV. This chain links TRBV14 with TRBJ2-7; a weak D match, TRBD1 (6 bases). V lost 0 bases, J lost 3 bases, and 9 bases lay in between. Looked up from germline, CDR1 is SGHDN and CDR2 is FVKESK. The CDR3 totals 14 residues.

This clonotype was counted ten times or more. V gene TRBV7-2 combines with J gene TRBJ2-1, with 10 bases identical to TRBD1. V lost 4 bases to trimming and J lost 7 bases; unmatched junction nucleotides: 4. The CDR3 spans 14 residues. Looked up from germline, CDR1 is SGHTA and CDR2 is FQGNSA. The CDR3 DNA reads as TGTGCCAGCAGCTCCCGGGACAGGGGAAATGAGCAGTTCTTC. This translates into CASSSRDRGNEQFF.

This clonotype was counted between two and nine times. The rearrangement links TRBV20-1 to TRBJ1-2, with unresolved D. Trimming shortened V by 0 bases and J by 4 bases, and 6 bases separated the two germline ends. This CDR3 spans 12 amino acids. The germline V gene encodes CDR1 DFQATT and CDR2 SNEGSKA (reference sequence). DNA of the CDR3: TGCAGTGCTAGAGAGGGCAGCTATGGCTACACCTTC. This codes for CSAREGSYGYTF.

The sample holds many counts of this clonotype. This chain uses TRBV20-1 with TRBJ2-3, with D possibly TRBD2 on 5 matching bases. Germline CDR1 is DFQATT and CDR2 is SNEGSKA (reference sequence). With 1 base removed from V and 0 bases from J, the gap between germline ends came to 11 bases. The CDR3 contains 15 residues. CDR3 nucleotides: TGCAGTGCTAGAGCTGAGGGCTTTAGCACAGATACGCAGTATTTT. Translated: CSARAEGFSTDTQYF.

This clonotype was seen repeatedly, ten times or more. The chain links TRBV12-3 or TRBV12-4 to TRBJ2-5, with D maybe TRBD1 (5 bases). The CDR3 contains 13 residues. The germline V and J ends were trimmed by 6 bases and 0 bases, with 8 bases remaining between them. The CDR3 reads CASSNRYQETQYF. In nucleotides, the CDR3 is TGTGCCAGCAGCAACAGGTACCAAGAGACCCAGTACTTC.